The 28 T cell receptor beta chains presented below share a single source sample, sequenced in a study of T cells in tuberculosis. Clones were read by immunoSEQ multiplex PCR, and TCRdb kept only the in-frame ones, dropping some. The sample shows around 10,000 clones, 85% to 95% of them seen only once. Sequences were obtained from PBMCs. All receptors derive from an adult with tuberculosis.

This clone was observed once. The CDR3 loop is CASSSQTGEAFF. DNA of the CDR3: TGTGCCAGCAGCTCCCAGACAGGAGAAGCTTTCTTT. The rearrangement joins TRBV6-5 to TRBJ1-1; possibly TRBD1 for D (6 bases). V was trimmed by 6 bases and J by 8 bases, leaving 13 bases between them. CDR3 length: 12 residues. Looked up from germline, CDR1 is MNHEY and CDR2 is SVGAGI.

The rearrangement joins TRBV7-8 to TRBJ2-3; 14 bases match TRBD2. In germline, CDR1 is SGHVS, CDR2 FQNEAQ. V was pared by 5 bases and J by 0 bases, with 4 bases of the junction left unmatched. The CDR3 spans 17 residues. The CDR3 DNA reads TGTGCCAGCAGCCGACTAGCGGGGGGGTCTAGCACAGATACGCAGTATTTT. Its translation: CASSRLAGGSSTDTQYF.

The chain couples TRBV6-1 to TRBJ1-5; D is unclear. The germline gives CDR1 MNHNS, CDR2 SASEGT. The CDR3 has 15 residues. V lost 2 bases to trimming and J lost 2 bases, with 10 bases between them. The CDR3 DNA reads as TGTGCCAGCAGTGAAAATCGTGGAGGCAATCAGCCCCAGCATTTT. It yields the protein CASSENRGGNQPQHF.

This sequence joins TRBV10-2 and TRBJ2-5; TRBD1 matches 9 bases. Germline CDR1 is WSHSY and CDR2 is SAAADI. This CDR3 region has 14 residues. Trimming took 8 bases from V and 5 from J; bases not matched to a gene: 9. The CDR3 nucleotides read TGCGCCAGCCGCAAAAACAGGGGGCGGGAGACCCAGTACTTC. Translating it yields CASRKNRGRETQYF.

The rearrangement uses TRBV9 and TRBJ2-2; D is unclear. Trimming took 0 bases from V and 4 from J, leaving 4 bases between them. CDR1 is SGDLS and CDR2 is YYNGEE in the germline V gene. This CDR3 region has 13 residues. CDR3 loop: CASSVVRTGELFF. The DNA of the CDR3 is TGTGCCAGCAGCGTAGTCCGCACCGGGGAGCTGTTTTTT. Looking up the rest from reference TRBV9 and TRBJ2-2 gives the full variable domain: DSGVTQTPKHLITATGQRVTLRCSPRSGDLSVYWYQQSLDQGLQFLIQYYNGEERAKGNILERFSAQQFPDLHSELNLSSLELGDSALYFCASSVVRTGELFFGEGSRLTVL.

The chain links TRBV27 to TRBJ1-3; TRBD1 might be the D (5 bases). V was shortened by 7 bases and J by 8 bases, with 21 bases between the two germline ends. The length of the CDR3 is 15 residues. Per germline, CDR1 MNHEY and CDR2 SMNVEV (reference sequence). CDR3 nucleotides: TGTGCCAGCATCAAAATTCGACGGGGGACGGACACCATATATTTT. Encoded protein: CASIKIRRGTDTIYF.

J is TRBJ2-7 and V is TRBV2, with D uncertain. The CDR3 length is 12 residues. Trimming took 7 bases from V and 4 from J, leaving 11 bases between them. CDR1 and CDR2 from the germline V gene are SNHLY and FYNNEI. This chain's CDR3 is CASKLSDYEQYF. The CDR3 region has the DNA TGTGCCAGCAAGTTAAGCGATTACGAGCAGTACTTC.

The V gene is TRBV6-5, the J gene TRBJ2-7; D is perhaps TRBD2 (6 bases). The CDR3 length is 13 residues. Trimming took 0 bases from V and 9 from J, leaving 12 bases between them. Germline CDR1 and CDR2: MNHEY and SVGAGI. The CDR3, as DNA: TGTGCCAGCAGTTACTCTATTGTGGGGGGGCAGTACTTC. Translation: CASSYSIVGGQYF.

The rearrangement links TRBV27 to TRBJ2-2; 7 bases are a match to TRBD2. Germline V lookup: CDR1 MNHEY, CDR2 SMNVEV (reference sequence). This CDR3 region has 16 residues. The ends lost 2 bases at V and 5 bases at J; junction bases unmatched: 8. The CDR3 sequence: CASSLSQWRGTGELFF. CDR3 in DNA: TGTGCCAGCAGTTTAAGTCAGTGGCGGGGGACCGGGGAGCTGTTTTTT.

The V gene is TRBV7-2, the J gene TRBJ2-3; the match to TRBD2 covers 7 bases. Germline V gene lookup returns CDR1 SGHTA and CDR2 FQGNSA. Unmatched junction bases numbered 10, after V lost 5 bases and J lost 2 bases. This CDR3 contains 16 residues. The CDR3 DNA reads TGTGCCAGCAGCCGCTTCGTGGGAGGGAACACAGATACGCAGTATTTT. This translates into CASSRFVGGNTDTQYF.

The chain joins TRBV7-2 to TRBJ2-5; 10 bases agree with TRBD2. V shed 0 bases, J shed 5 bases, and the junction held 12 bases outside the gene matches. CDR1 SGHTA and CDR2 FQGNSA come from the germline V gene. The CDR3 loop spans 18 amino acids. In nucleotides, the CDR3 is TGTGCCAGCAGCTTAGCACCCGAAGGACTAGCGGTACGGGAGACCCAGTACTTC. It is translated as CASSLAPEGLAVRETQYF.

This clone was detected only once. The V gene is TRBV10-3, the J gene TRBJ2-1; 11 bases align to TRBD2. Losses at the gene ends were 0 bases for V and 12 bases for J; bases not matched to a gene: 7. CDR3 length: 15 amino acids. Germline V gives CDR1 ENHRY, CDR2 SYGVKD. The DNA for the CDR3 is TGTGCCATCAGTGAGTCCGTAGCGGGGGGGCCCTGGCAGTTCTTC. Translated: CAISESVAGGPWQFF.

This chain links TRBV5-6 with TRBJ2-3, with 11 bases matching TRBD1. Germline V gene data show CDR1 as SGHDT and CDR2 as YYEEEE. Trimming cost V 7 bases and J 8 bases; bases outside gene matches: 9. The CDR3 sequence is 14 residues long. The CDR3 loop is CASEVGQGAITQYF. For the CDR3, the DNA is TGTGCCAGCGAGGTCGGACAGGGGGCCATTACGCAGTATTTT.

The rearrangement uses TRBV30 and TRBJ2-7, with TRBD1 matching 7 bases. The CDR3 has 14 amino acids. V gave up 5 bases and J gave up 2 bases; unmatched junction bases: 9. Germline CDR1 reads GTSNPN; CDR2 reads SVGIG (reference sequence). As DNA, the CDR3 is TGTGCCTGGTCGGGGACAGAACTTCCCTACGAGCAGTACTTC. This gives the protein CAWSGTELPYEQYF.

The rearrangement links TRBV6-5 to TRBJ2-7; 12 bases fit TRBD1. The CDR3 has 15 residues. Germline V gene lookup returns CDR1 MNHEY and CDR2 SVGAGI. V dropped 4 bases and J dropped 7; count of bases not matched to a gene: 8. The CDR3 coding sequence is TGTGCCAGCAGTTCGCCGGGACAGGGGGCCGGGGAGCAGTACTTC. Translation gives CASSSPGQGAGEQYF.

J is TRBJ1-5 and V is TRBV5-8; 9 bases are a match to TRBD1. The V and J ends lost 4 bases and 5 bases, in that order; junction bases with no gene match: 7. The CDR3 loop spans 15 amino acids. CDR1 and CDR2 from the germline V gene are SGHTS and YDEGEE. As DNA, the CDR3 is TGTGCCAGCAGCCGCGGGACAGGGCAAGATCAGCCCCAGCATTTT. The encoded protein is CASSRGTGQDQPQHF.

The gene calls are TRBV28 and TRBJ2-7; D gene uncertain. This CDR3 has 13 residues. With 3 bases removed from V and 9 bases from J, the gap between germline ends came to 15 bases. Germline loops: CDR1 MDHEN, CDR2 SYDVKM. CDR3 coding DNA: TGTGCCAGCAGTTTGACTTACGGAATCGGGCAGTACTTC. Protein product: CASSLTYGIGQYF.

The rearrangement uses TRBV4-1 and TRBJ1-3; D call uncertain. Germline V gene data show CDR1 as MGHRA and CDR2 as YSYEKL. The CDR3 length is 14 residues. Trimming took 1 base from V and 4 from J, leaving 8 bases between them. CDR3 bases: TGCGCCAGCAGCCAAGTCCTGGCCGGAAACACCATATATTTT. Amino acid sequence: CASSQVLAGNTIYF.

The chain carries TRBV27 and TRBJ2-3; 11 bases line up with TRBD2. Germline V gene lookup returns CDR1 MNHEY and CDR2 SMNVEV (reference sequence). V lost 5 bases and J lost 6; bases outside the gene matches: 13. The CDR3 consists of 17 residues. The CDR3 region has the DNA TGTGCCAGCAGTCCCTGGGCGTCTAGCGGGGGGCGGGATACGCAGTATTTT. Protein sequence: CASSPWASSGGRDTQYF.

The chain uses TRBV12-5 and TRBJ2-5; 7 bases map to TRBD1. CDR1 is LGHNT and CDR2 is FRNRAP in the germline V gene. V lost 5 bases and J lost 4; bases outside the gene matches: 7. The CDR3 runs 14 residues. CDR3 in amino acids: CASGLRQGLETQYF. The CDR3 bases are TGTGCTAGTGGTCTCCGACAGGGCTTAGAGACCCAGTACTTC.

This clone was picked up one time. This rearrangement joins TRBV6-1 to TRBJ1-6, with 7 bases identical to TRBD1. With 3 bases clipped from V and 7 bases from J, the junction kept 6 bases outside the gene matches. This CDR3 has 15 amino acids. The V gene's germline CDR1 is MNHNS and CDR2 SASEGT. The CDR3 DNA reads TGTGCCAGCAGTGATTGGGCAGGGGGAAATTCACCCCTCCACTTT. This codes for CASSDWAGGNSPLHF.

The chain is built from TRBV7-8 and TRBJ2-3; tentatively, D is TRBD2 (6 bases). Between the trimmed V and J ends, which lost 5 bases and 3 bases, there was a span of 15 bases. In germline, CDR1 is SGHVS, CDR2 FQNEAQ. This CDR3 is 15 amino acids long. CDR3 sequence reads: CASSPSGSGTDTQYF. The CDR3 bases are TGTGCCAGCAGCCCGAGCGGGTCAGGGACAGATACGCAGTATTTT.

The rearrangement joins TRBV6-1 to TRBJ1-1, with 8 bases fitting TRBD1. The J segment lost 4 bases and the V segment lost 3 bases, leaving 7 bases of the junction unmatched. From germline, CDR1 is MNHNS and CDR2 SASEGT. This CDR3 comprises 15 residues. The CDR3: CASSEAGGWGTEAFF. CDR3 bases: TGTGCCAGCAGTGAGGCAGGGGGCTGGGGCACTGAAGCTTTCTTT.

The V and J genes are TRBV6-5 and TRBJ2-1; D not resolved. The V end lost 6 bases, the J end lost 0 bases, and 6 bases lay between the germline ends. The CDR3 sequence is 13 residues long. CDR1 and CDR2 from the germline V gene are MNHEY and SVGAGI. CDR3 region: CASSASSYNEQFF. The CDR3, as DNA: TGTGCCAGCAGCGCTAGCTCCTACAATGAGCAGTTCTTC.

The rearrangement uses TRBV6-1 and TRBJ1-2; TRBD1 matches 7 bases. The CDR3 is 15 amino acids. V lost 9 bases and J lost 2; bases outside the gene matches: 12. Germline V gene lookup returns CDR1 MNHNS and CDR2 SASEGT. In DNA form, the CDR3 reads TGTGCCAGTAAGATTAACGCGGGACAGAACTATGGCTACACCTTC. This sequence encodes CASKINAGQNYGYTF.

This sequence joins TRBV2 and TRBJ2-7; tentatively, D is TRBD1 (5 bases). This CDR3 region has 18 residues. Germline loops: CDR1 SNHLY, CDR2 FYNNEI. Trimming stripped 6 bases from V and 5 bases from J, with 29 bases between. CDR3: CASRPTPSRTIRGNEQYF. In DNA form, the CDR3 reads TGTGCCAGCAGACCAACCCCTTCCCGAACAATTAGGGGAAACGAGCAGTACTTC.

This chain connects TRBV7-9 to TRBJ1-5; a possible D gene is TRBD1 (5 bases). CDR1 SEHNR and CDR2 FQNEAQ come from the germline V gene (reference sequence). The CDR3 sequence is 14 residues long. Trimming left V 5 bases short and J 5 bases short, with 13 bases between. CDR3 bases: TGTGCCAGCAGCCCTAGGGGCGGGGATCAGCCCCAGCATTTT. Amino acids: CASSPRGGDQPQHF.

The rearrangement links TRBV7-6 to TRBJ2-7; D unresolved. Germline V lookup: CDR1 SGHVS, CDR2 FNYEAQ. The CDR3 is 14 residues long. V was shortened by 5 bases and J by 9 bases, with 20 bases between the two germline ends. CDR3 protein: CASSPGGTVTTQYF. In DNA, the CDR3 is TGTGCCAGCAGCCCCGGTGGTACAGTCACGACGCAGTACTTC. Drawing the rest from reference TRBV7-6 and TRBJ2-7, the complete variable domain is GAGVSQSPRYKVTKRGQDVALRCDPISGHVSLYWYRQALGQGPEFLTYFNYEAQQDKSGLPNDRFSAERPEGSISTLTIQRTEQRDSAMYRCASSPGGTVTTQYFGPGTRLTVT.